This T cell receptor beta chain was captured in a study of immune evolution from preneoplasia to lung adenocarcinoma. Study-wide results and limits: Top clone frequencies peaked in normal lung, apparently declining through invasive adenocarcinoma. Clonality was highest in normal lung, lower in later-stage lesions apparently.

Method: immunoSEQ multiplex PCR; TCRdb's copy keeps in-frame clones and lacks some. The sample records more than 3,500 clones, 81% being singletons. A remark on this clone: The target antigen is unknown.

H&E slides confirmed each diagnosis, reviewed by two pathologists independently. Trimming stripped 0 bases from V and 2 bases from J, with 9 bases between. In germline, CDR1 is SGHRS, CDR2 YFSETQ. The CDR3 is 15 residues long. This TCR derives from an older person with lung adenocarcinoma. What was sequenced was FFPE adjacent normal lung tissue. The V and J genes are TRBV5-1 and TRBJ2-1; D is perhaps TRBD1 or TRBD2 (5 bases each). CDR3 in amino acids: CASSLGDGAYNEQFF. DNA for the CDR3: TGCGCCAGCAGCTTGGGGGACGGTGCCTACAATGAGCAGTTCTTC.